The 5 T cell receptor beta chains given below trace back to one sample, sequenced in a study of graft-versus-host responses after intestinal transplantation. Generated by immunoSEQ multiplex PCR, the TCRdb table keeps only in-frame clones and is missing some. The sample contains about 12,000 clones, around 83% of which appear only once. The sequenced sample was PBMCs, obtained around 130 days after transplant. Receptor source: a human patient who received an intestinal transplant, so some T cells may come from the graft donor.

The rearrangement uses TRBV30 and TRBJ2-2; D is undetermined. Germline loops: CDR1 GTSNPN, CDR2 SVGIG (reference sequence). The CDR3 spans 11 residues. V shed 0 bases and J shed 6 bases, with 2 bases lying between them. This CDR3 is CAWSVAGELFF. The CDR3, as DNA: TGTGCCTGGAGTGTCGCCGGGGAGCTGTTTTTT.

This chain links TRBV11-2 with TRBJ2-5; TRBD2 matches 7 bases. The V gene's germline CDR1 is SGHAT and CDR2 FQNNGV. Unmatched junction bases numbered 5, after V lost 3 bases and J lost 7 bases. The CDR3 sequence is 13 residues long. The CDR3 nucleotides are TGTGCCAGCAGCTTTAGTGGGAGGGGGACCCAGTACTTC. Its protein is CASSFSGRGTQYF.

This rearrangement joins TRBV6-4 to TRBJ2-3, with D perhaps TRBD1 (6 bases). The germline CDR1 and CDR2 sequences are MRHNA and SNTAGT. V gave up 0 bases and J gave up 0 bases, with 10 bases separating them. CDR3 length: 16 amino acids. This CDR3 is CASSDSARGSTDTQYF. The CDR3 DNA follows: TGTGCCAGCAGTGACTCAGCAAGGGGGAGCACAGATACGCAGTATTTT.

The chain links TRBV27 to TRBJ2-7, with TRBD2 as a possible D gene (6 bases). Trimming left V 0 bases short and J 5 bases short, with 14 bases between. The germline V gene encodes CDR1 MNHEY and CDR2 SMNVEV (reference sequence). The CDR3 contains 15 residues. The CDR3 sequence is CASSLSGGPLNEQYF. The DNA for the CDR3 is TGTGCCAGCAGTTTATCGGGAGGCCCCTTGAACGAGCAGTACTTC.

The V and J genes are TRBV7-9 and TRBJ2-1, with D tentatively TRBD1 or TRBD2 (5 bases each). V lost 3 bases to trimming and J lost 6 bases, with 9 bases between them. The V gene's germline CDR1 is SEHNR and CDR2 FQNEAQ (reference sequence). The CDR3 length is 13 residues. CDR3 bases: TGTGCCAGCAGCTTTGGGACGGCCAATGAGCAGTTCTTC. Protein: CASSFGTANEQFF.